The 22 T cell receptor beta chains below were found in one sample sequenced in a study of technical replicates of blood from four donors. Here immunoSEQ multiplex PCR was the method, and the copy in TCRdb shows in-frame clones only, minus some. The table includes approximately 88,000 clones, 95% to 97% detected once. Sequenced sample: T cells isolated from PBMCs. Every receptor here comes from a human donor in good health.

CDR3 loop: CAYGGYEQYF. In DNA, the CDR3 is TGTGCCTATGGGGGGTACGAGCAGTACTTC. This chain connects TRBV30 to TRBJ2-7, with a tentative D call TRBD2 (6 bases). V was shortened by 7 bases and J by 4 bases, with 8 bases between the two germline ends. Germline V lookup: CDR1 GTSNPN, CDR2 SVGIG (reference sequence). The CDR3 sequence is 10 residues long.

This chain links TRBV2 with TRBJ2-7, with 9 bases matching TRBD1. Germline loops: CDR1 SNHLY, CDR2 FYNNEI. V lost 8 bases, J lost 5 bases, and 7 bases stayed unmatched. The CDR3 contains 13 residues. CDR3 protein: CASGRDRGDEQYF. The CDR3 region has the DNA TGTGCCAGCGGCCGAGACAGGGGGGACGAGCAGTACTTC.

CDR3 amino acids: CASSPLAGGPRDTQYF. CDR3 bases: TGTGCCAGCAGCCCGTTAGCGGGAGGGCCCAGAGATACGCAGTATTTT. V usage is TRBV5-6 and J usage is TRBJ2-3; 11 bases align to TRBD2. The V gene's germline CDR1 is SGHDT and CDR2 YYEEEE. The CDR3 covers 16 residues. The ends lost 4 bases at V and 5 bases at J; junction bases unmatched: 9.

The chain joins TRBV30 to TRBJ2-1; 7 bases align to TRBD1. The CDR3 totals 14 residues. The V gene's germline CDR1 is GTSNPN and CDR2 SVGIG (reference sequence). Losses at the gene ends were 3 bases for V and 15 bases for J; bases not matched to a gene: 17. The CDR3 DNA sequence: TGTGCCTGGAGAGCTTTGCAAAGGGGGCAAAGGGGGTTCTTC. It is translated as CAWRALQRGQRGFF.

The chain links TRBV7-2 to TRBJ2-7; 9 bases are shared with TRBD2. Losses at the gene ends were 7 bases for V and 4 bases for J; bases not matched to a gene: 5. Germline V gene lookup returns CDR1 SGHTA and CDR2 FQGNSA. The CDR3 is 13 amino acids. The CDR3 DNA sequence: TGTGCCAGCAAGGGACTAGCAGGGTACGAGCAGTACTTC. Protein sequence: CASKGLAGYEQYF.

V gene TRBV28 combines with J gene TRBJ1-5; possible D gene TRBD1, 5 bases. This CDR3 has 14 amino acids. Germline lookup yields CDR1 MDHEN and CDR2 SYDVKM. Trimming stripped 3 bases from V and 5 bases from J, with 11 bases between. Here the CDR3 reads CASSFREGYQPQHF. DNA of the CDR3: TGTGCCAGCAGTTTCAGGGAGGGATATCAGCCCCAGCATTTT.

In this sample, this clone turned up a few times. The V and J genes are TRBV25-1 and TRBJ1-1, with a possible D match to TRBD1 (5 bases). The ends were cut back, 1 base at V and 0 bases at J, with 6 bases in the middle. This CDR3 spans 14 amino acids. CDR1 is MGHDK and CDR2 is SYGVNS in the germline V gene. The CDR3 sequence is CASSELGVNTEAFF. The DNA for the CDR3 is TGTGCCAGCAGTGAATTAGGGGTGAACACTGAAGCTTTCTTT.

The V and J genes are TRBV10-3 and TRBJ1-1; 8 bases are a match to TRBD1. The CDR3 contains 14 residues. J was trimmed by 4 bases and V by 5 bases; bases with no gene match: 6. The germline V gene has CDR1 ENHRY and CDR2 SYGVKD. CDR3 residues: CAISRQGTSTEAFF. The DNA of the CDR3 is TGTGCCATCAGTCGACAGGGGACGTCCACTGAAGCTTTCTTT.

The CDR3 spells CASRGRGHYGYTF. CDR3 DNA: TGTGCCAGCAGGGGTAGGGGCCACTATGGCTACACCTTC. The genes are TRBV6-5 and TRBJ1-2, with D possibly matching TRBD1 (5 bases). V lost 6 bases and J lost 3, with 11 bases in between. The CDR3 covers 13 residues. The germline CDR1 and CDR2 sequences are MNHEY and SVGAGI.

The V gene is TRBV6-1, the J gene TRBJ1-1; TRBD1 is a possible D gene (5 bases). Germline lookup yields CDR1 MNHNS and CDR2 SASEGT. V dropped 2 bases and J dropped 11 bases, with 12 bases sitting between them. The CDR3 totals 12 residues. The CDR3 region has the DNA TGTGCCAGCAGTGAACAGGGCCTCTGGGCTTTCTTT. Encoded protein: CASSEQGLWAFF.

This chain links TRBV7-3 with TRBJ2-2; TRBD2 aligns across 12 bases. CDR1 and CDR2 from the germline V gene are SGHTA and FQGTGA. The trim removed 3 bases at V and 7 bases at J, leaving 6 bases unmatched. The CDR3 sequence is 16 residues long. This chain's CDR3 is CASSFGLAGQSGELFF. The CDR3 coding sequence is TGTGCCAGCAGCTTCGGACTAGCGGGACAGAGCGGGGAGCTGTTTTTT.

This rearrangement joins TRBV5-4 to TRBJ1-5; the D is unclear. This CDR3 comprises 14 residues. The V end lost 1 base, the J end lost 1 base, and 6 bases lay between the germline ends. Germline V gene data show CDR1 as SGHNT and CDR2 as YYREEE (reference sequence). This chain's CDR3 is CASSLRGSNQPQHF. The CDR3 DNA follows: TGTGCCAGCAGCTTGAGAGGCAGCAATCAGCCCCAGCATTTT.

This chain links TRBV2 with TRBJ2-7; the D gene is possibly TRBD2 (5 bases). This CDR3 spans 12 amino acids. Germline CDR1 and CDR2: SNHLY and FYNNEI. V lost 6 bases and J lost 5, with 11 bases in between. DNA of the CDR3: TGTGCCAGCAGCGGACTTGGCCACGAGCAGTACTTC. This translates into CASSGLGHEQYF.

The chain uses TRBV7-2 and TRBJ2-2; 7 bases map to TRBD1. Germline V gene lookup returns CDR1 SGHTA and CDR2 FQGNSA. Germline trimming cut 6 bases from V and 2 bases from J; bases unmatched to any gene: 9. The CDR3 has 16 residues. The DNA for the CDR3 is TGTGCCAGCAGGTTAAGGGGACAGCGTAACACCGGGGAGCTGTTTTTT. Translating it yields CASRLRGQRNTGELFF. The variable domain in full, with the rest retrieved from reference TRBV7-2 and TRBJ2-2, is GAGVSQSPSNKVTEKGKDVELRCDPISGHTALYWYRQSLGQGLEFLIYFQGNSAPDKSGLPSDRFSAERTGGSVSTLTIQRTQQEDSAVYLCASRLRGQRNTGELFFGEGSRLTVL.

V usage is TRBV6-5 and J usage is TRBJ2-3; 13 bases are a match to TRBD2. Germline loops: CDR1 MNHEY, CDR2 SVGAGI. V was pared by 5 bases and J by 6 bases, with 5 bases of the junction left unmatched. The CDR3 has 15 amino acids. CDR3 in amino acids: CASSPRTSGSDTQYF. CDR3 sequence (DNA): TGTGCCAGCAGTCCTAGGACTAGCGGGAGTGATACGCAGTATTTT.

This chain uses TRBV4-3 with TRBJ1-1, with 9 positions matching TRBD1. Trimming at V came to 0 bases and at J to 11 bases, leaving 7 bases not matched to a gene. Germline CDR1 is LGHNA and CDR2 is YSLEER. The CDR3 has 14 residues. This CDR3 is CASSQDGDRVSAFF. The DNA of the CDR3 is TGCGCCAGCAGCCAAGATGGGGACAGGGTGTCGGCTTTCTTT.

The CDR3 sequence: CASSGTSGRTYEQYF. The CDR3 region has the DNA TGTGCCAGCAGTGGAACTAGCGGCCGCACCTACGAGCAGTACTTC. The chain combines TRBV2 with TRBJ2-7, with TRBD2 matching 8 bases. The CDR3 is 15 residues long. J was trimmed by 2 bases and V by 4 bases; bases with no gene match: 7. CDR1 SNHLY and CDR2 FYNNEI come from the germline V gene.

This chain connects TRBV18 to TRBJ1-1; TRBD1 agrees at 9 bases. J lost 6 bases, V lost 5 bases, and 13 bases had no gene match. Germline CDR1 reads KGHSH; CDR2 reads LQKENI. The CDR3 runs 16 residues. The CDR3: CASSSILDRGIAEAFF. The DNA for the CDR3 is TGTGCCAGCTCATCGATACTAGACAGGGGGATAGCTGAAGCTTTCTTT.

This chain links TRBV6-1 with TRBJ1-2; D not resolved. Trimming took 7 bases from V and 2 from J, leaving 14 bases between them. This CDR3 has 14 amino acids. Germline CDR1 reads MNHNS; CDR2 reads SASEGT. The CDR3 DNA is TGTGCCAGCATATGGATTGACACCAACTATGGCTACACCTTC. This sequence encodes CASIWIDTNYGYTF.

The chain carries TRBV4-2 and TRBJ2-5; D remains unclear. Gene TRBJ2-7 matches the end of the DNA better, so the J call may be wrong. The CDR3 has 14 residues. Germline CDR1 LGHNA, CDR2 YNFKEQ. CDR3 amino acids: CASSQEVFGYEQYF. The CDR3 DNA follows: TGTGCCAGCAGCCAAGAAGTTTTCGGTTACGAGCAGTACTTC.

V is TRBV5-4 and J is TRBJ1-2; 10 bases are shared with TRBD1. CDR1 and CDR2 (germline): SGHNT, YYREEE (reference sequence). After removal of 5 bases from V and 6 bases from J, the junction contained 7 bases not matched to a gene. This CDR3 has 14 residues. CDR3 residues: CASRRQGAGNGYTF. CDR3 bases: TGTGCCAGCAGGCGACAGGGGGCTGGCAATGGCTACACCTTC.

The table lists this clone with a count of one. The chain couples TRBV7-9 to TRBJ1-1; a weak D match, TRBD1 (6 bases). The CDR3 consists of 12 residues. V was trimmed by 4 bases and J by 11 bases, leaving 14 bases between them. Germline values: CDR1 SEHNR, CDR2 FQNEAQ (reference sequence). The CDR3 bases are TGTGCCAGCAGCTCGGACAGCGCGATGGCTTTCTTT. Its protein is CASSSDSAMAFF.